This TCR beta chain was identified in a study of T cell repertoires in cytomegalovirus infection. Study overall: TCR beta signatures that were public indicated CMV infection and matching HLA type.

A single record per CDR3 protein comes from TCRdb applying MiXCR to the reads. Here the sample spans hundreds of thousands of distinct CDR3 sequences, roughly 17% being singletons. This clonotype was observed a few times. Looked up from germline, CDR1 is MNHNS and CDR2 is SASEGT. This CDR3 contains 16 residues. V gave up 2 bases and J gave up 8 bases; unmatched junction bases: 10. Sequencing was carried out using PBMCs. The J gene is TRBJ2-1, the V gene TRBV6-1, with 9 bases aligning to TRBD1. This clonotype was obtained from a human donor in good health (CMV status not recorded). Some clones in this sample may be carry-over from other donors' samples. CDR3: CASSELQGTGIDEQFF. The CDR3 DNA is TGTGCCAGCAGTGAACTGCAAGGGACAGGGATCGATGAGCAGTTCTTC.